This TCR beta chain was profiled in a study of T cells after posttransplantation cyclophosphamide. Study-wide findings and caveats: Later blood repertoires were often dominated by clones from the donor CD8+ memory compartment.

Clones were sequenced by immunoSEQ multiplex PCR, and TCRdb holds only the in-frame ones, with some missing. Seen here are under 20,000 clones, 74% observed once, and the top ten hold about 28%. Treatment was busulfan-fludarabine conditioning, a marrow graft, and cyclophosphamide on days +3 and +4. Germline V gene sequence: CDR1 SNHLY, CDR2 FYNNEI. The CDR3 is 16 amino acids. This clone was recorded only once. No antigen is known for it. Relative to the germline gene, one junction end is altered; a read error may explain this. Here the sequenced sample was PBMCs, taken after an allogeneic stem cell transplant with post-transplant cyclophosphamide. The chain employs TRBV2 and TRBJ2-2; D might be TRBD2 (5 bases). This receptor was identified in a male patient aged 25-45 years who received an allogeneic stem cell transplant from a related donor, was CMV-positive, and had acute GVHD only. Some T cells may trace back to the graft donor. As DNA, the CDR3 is TGTGCCAGCATTGGCGGGTTCCGGGCAGTACACCGGGGAGCTGTTTTT. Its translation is CASIGGFRAVHRGAVF.